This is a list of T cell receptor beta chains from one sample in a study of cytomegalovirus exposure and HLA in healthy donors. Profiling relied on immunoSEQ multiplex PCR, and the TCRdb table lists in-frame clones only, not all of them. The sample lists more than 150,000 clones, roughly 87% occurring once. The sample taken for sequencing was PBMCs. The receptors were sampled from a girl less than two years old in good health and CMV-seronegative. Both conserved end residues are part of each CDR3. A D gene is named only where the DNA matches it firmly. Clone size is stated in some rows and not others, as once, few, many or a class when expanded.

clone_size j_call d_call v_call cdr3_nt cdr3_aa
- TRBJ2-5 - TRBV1 TGCACCAGCAGCCAAGTAGAGGCCTGGCAAGAGACCCAGTACTTC CTSSQVEAWQETQYF
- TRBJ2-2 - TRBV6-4 TGTGCCAGCAGTGACTCGGTCCGGGGGTCGCCTAGGACCGGGGAGCTGTTTTTT CASSDSVRGSPRTGELFF
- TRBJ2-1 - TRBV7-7 TGTGCCAGCAGCTTCTTTCCCCAGGATGAGCAGTTCTTC CASSFFPQDEQFF
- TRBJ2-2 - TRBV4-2 TGTGCCAGCAGCCAAGAAGAACGCAGGCGAACCGGGGAGCTGTTTTTT CASSQEERRRTGELFF
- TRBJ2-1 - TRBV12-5 TGTGCTAGTGGTTTGGTACTACGGGCGGGATTCTACAATGAGCAGTTCTTC CASGLVLRAGFYNEQFF
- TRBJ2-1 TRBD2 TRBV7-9 TGTTCCAGCAGCTTTAGGATGGGACTAGCGGGAGTGTGGGAGCAGTTCTTC CSSSFRMGLAGVWEQFF
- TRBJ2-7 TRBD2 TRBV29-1 TGCAGCGTTATCCCCGGGGGGTACGAGCAGTACTTC CSVIPGGYEQYF
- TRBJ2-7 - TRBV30 TGTGCGTCTGGTACAGGGACCTACGAGCAGTACTTC CASGTGTYEQYF
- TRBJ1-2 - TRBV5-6 TGTGCCAGCAGCTGGGGGGTAAATGGCTACACCTTC CASSWGVNGYTF
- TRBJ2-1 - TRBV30 TGTGCCTGGAGTGTAACGGATGAGCAGTTCTTC CAWSVTDEQFF
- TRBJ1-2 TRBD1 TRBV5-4 TGTGCCAGCAGCCCTTTGACAGGGGACCCCTATGGCTACACCTTC CASSPLTGDPYGYTF
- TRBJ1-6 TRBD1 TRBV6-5 TGTGCCAGCCGACAGGGGAATAATTCACCCCTCCACTTT CASRQGNNSPLHF
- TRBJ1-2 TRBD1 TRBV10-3 TGTGCCATCAGAACCGGGACAGAAAAAAACTATGGCTACACCTTC CAIRTGTEKNYGYTF
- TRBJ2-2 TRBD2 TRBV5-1 TGCGCCAGCAGCTTCGAAGGACTAGCGGGGGACAAAACCGGGGAGCTGTTTTTT CASSFEGLAGDKTGELFF
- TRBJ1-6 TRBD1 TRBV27 TGTGCCAGCAGCCCCGCAACCGGGACAGAGGATTCACCCCTCCACTTT CASSPATGTEDSPLHF
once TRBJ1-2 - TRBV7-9 TGTTCCAGCAGCTTACTTCTCAAGGCAACTATCTATGGCTACACCTTC CSSSLLLKATIYGYTF
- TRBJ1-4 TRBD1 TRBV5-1 TGCGCCAGCAGCTTGTTTGAAGCAGGGGGTTACGAAAAACTGTTTTTT CASSLFEAGGYEKLFF
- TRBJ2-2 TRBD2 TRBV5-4 TGTGCCAGCAGCTTGGCGATTAGCGGGGGGGCCGGGGAGCTGTTTTTT CASSLAISGGAGELFF
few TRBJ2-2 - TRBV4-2 TGTGCCAGCAGCCAAGAATCAGGAGGCACCGGGGAGCTGTTTTTT CASSQESGGTGELFF
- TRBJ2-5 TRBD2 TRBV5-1 TGCGCCAGCTCCCGGGGGGGCCAAGAGACCCAGTACTTC CASSRGGQETQYF
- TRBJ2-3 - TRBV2 TGTGCCAGCAGTGGGACTATAACTAGCACAGATACGCAGTATTTT CASSGTITSTDTQYF
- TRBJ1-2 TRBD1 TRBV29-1 TGCAGCGTTGCGACAGGGGAGGGCTATGGCTACACCTTC CSVATGEGYGYTF
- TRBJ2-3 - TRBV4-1 TGCGCCAGCAGTTACAAGCGTGAGGGGAGGGATACGCAGTATTTT CASSYKREGRDTQYF
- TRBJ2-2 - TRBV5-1 TGCGCCAGCAGCTTGGCCACGGCGGGGCCTTACACCGGGGAGCTGTTTTTT CASSLATAGPYTGELFF
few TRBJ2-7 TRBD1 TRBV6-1 TGTGCCAGCAGTGAAGGACAGGGGGCCTCCTACGAGCAGTACTTC CASSEGQGASYEQYF
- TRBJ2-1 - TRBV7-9 TGTGCCAGCAGCCCCGCTATAAACAATGAGCAGTTCTTC CASSPAINNEQFF
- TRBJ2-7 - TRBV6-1 TGTGCCAGCAGTGAATTGCGATCCTACGAGCAGTACTTC CASSELRSYEQYF
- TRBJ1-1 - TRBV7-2 TGTGCCAGCAGCTTAGTCGGGAATATCAACACTGAAGCTTTCTTT CASSLVGNINTEAFF